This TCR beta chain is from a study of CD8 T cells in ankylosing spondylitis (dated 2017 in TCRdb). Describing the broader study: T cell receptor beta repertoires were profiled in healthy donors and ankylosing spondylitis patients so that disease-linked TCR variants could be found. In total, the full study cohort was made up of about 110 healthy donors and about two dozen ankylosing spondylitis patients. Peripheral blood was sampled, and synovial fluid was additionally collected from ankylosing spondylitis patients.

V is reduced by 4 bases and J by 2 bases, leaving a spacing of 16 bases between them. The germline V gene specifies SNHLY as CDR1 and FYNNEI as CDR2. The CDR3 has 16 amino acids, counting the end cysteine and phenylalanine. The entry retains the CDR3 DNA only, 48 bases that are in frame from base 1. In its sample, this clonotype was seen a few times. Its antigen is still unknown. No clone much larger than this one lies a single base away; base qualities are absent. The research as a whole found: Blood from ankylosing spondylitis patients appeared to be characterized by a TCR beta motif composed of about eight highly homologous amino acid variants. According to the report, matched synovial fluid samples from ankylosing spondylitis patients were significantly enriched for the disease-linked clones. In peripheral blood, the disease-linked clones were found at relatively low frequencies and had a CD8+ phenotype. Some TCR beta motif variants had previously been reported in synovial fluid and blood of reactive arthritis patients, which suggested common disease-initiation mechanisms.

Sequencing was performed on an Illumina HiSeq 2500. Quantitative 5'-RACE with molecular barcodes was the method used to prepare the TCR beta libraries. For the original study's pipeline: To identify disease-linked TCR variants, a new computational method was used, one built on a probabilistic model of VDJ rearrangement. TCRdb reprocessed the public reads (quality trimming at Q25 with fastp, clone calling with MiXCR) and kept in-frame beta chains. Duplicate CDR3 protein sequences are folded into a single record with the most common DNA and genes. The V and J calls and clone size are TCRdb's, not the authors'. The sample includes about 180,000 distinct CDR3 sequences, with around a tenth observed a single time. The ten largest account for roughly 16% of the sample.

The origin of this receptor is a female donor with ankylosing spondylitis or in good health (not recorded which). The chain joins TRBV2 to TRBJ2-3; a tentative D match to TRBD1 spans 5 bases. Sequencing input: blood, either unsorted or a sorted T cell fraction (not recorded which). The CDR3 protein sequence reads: CASSVKADTNTDTQYF. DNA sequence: TGTGCCAGCAGTGTAAAGGCGGACACCAACACAGATACGCAGTATTTT.